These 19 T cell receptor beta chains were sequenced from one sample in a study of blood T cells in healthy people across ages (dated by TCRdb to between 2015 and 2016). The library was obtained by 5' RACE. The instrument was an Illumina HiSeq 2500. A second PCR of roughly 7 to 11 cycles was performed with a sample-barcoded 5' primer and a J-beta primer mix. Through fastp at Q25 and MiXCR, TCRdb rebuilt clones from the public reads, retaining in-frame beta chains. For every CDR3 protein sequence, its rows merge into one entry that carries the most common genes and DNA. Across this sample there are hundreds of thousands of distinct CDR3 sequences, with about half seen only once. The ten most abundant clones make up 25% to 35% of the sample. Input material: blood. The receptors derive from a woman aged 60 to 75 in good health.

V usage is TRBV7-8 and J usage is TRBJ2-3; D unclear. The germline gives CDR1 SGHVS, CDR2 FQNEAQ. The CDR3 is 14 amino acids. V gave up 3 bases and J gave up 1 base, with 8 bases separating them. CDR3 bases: TGTGCCAGCAGCTTGGCTTTGGGCACAGATACGCAGTATTTT. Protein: CASSLALGTDTQYF.

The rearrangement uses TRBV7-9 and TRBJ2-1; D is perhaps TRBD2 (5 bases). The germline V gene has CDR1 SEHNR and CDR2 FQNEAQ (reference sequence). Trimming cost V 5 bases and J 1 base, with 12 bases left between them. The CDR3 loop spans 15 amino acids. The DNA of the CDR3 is TGTGCCAGCAGCCCCTACGAGCGGTCCTACAATGAGCAGTTCTTC. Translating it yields CASSPYERSYNEQFF.

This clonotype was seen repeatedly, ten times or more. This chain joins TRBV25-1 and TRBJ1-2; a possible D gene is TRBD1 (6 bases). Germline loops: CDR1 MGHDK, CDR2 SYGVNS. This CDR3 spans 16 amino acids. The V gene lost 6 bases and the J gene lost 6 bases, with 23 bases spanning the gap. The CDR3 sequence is CASRGESGGALHGYTF. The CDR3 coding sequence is TGTGCCAGCAGGGGAGAAAGTGGGGGGGCGCTCCATGGCTACACCTTC.

Written as DNA, the CDR3 is TGTGCCATCGCCAGGGGAAGCCGATTGAACACTGAAGCTTTCTTT. Amino acids: CAIARGSRLNTEAFF. J is TRBJ1-1 and V is TRBV10-3; the D gene is possibly TRBD1 (6 bases). Germline V CDR1 and CDR2: ENHRY, SYGVKD. Trimming shortened V by 8 bases and J by 0 bases, and 16 bases separated the two germline ends. This CDR3 contains 15 residues.

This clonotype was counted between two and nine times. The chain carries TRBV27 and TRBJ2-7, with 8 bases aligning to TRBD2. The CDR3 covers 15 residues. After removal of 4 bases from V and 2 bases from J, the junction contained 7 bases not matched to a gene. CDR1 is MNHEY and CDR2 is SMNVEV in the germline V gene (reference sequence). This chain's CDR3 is CASSSPSGHPYEQYF. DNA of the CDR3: TGTGCCAGCAGTTCTCCTAGCGGGCATCCCTACGAGCAGTACTTC.

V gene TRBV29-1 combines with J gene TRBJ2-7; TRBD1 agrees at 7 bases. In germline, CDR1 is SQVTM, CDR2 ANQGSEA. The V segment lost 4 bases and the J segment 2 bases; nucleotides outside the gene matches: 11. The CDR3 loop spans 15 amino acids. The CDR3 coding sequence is TGCAGCGTTGCCGCCACAGGGGACACCCCCTACGAGCAGTACTTC. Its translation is CSVAATGDTPYEQYF.

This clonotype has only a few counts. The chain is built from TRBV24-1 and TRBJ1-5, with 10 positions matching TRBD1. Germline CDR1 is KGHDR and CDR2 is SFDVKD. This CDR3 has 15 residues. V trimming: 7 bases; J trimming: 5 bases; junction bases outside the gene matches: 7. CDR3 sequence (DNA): TGTGCCACCAGCCGGACAGGGGGTTGGGATCAGCCCCAGCATTTT. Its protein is CATSRTGGWDQPQHF.

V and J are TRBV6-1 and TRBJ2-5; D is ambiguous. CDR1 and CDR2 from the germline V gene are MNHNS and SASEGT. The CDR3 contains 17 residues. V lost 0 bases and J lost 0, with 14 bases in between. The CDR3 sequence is CASSEALQAVYQETQYF. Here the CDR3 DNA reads TGTGCCAGCAGTGAAGCGCTTCAAGCCGTCTACCAAGAGACCCAGTACTTC.

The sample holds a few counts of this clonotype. This CDR3 is CASSAGLAIRQETQYF. CDR3 nucleotide sequence: TGTGCCAGCAGCGCCGGACTAGCGATACGACAAGAGACCCAGTACTTC. This chain uses TRBV9 with TRBJ2-5; 9 bases fit TRBD2. Losses at the gene ends were 3 bases for V and 2 bases for J; bases not matched to a gene: 8. The CDR3 loop spans 16 amino acids. Germline CDR1 reads SGDLS; CDR2 reads YYNGEE.

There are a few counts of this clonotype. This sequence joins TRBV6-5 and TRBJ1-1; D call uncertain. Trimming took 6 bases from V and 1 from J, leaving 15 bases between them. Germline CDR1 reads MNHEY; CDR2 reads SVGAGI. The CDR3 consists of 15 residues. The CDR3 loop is CASRLPDHANTEAFF. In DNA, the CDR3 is TGTGCCAGCAGGCTCCCCGATCATGCGAACACTGAAGCTTTCTTT.

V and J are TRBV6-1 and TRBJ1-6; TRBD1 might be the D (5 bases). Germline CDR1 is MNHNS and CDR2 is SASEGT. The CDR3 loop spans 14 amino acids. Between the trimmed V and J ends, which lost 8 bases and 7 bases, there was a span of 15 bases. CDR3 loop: CASYGAERNSPLHF. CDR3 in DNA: TGTGCCAGCTACGGGGCAGAAAGGAATTCACCCCTCCACTTT.

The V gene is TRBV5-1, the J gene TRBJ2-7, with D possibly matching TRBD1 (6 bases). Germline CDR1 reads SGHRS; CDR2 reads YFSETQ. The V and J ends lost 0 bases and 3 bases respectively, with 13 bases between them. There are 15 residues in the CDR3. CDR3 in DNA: TGCGCCAGCAGCTTGGGGGGGACATACGACTACGAGCAGTACTTC. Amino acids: CASSLGGTYDYEQYF.

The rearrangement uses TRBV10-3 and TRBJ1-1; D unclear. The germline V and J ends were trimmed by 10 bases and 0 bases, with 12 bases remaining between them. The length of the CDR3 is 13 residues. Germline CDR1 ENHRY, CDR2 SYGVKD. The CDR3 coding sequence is TGTGCCACTTCGGTCGGGTTGAACACTGAAGCTTTCTTT. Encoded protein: CATSVGLNTEAFF.

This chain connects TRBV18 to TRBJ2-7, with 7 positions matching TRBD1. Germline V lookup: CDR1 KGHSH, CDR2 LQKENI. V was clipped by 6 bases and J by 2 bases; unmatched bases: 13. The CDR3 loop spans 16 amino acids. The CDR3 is CASSPPRQGDPYEQYF. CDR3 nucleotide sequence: TGTGCCAGCTCCCCTCCTAGACAGGGAGACCCCTACGAGCAGTACTTC.

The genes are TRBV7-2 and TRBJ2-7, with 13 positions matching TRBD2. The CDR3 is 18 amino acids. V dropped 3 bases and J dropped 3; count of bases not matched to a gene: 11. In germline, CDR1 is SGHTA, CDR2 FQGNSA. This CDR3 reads CASSFKGLAGVYIYEQYF. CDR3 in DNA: TGTGCCAGCAGCTTCAAAGGACTAGCGGGAGTGTACATCTACGAGCAGTACTTC.

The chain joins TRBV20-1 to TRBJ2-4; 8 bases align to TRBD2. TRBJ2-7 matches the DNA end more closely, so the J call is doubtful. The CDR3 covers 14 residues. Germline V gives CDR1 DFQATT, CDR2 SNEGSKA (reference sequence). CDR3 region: CSFLASGLRDEQYF. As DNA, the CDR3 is TGCAGTTTTCTGGCTAGCGGGCTGAGGGACGAGCAGTACTTC.

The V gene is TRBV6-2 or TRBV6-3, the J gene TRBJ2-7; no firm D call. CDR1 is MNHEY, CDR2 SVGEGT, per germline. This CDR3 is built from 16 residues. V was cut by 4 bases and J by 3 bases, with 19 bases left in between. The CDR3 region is CASSSPVLMTRYEQYF. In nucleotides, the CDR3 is TGTGCCAGCAGTTCCCCGGTCCTAATGACACGCTACGAGCAGTACTTC.

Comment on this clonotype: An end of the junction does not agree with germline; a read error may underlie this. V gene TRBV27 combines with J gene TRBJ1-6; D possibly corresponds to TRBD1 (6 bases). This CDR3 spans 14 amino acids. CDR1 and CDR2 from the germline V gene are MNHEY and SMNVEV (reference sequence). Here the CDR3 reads CASSPDRSNSPPHF. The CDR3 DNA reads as TGTGCCAGCAGTCCCGACAGGTCTAACTCACCCCCCCACTTT.

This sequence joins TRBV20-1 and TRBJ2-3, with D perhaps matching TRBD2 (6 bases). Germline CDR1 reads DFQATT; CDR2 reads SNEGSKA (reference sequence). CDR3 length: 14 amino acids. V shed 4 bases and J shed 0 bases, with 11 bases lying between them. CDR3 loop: CSAKRSGSTDTQYF. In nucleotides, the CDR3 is TGCAGTGCTAAACGTAGCGGTAGCACAGATACGCAGTATTTT.